Each of the 4 T cell receptor beta chains below was sequenced from the same sample in a study of blood T cell repertoires in COVID-19. Assay used: immunoSEQ multiplex PCR; TCRdb lists only in-frame clones, some missing. The table lists about 360,000 clones, about 87% of them singletons, with approximately 1.3% in the top ten. Sequencing was done on a sample of PBMCs or T cells enriched from blood (not recorded which). The receptors were gathered from a man aged 30 to 39 who had recovered from COVID-19.

This clone was seen just once. The rearrangement links TRBV7-9 to TRBJ2-3, with D tentatively TRBD1 (6 bases). Trimming cost V 4 bases and J 2 bases, with 19 bases left between them. This CDR3 comprises 17 residues. Per the germline V gene, CDR1 is SEHNR and CDR2 is FQNEAQ (reference sequence). The CDR3 protein is CASSSKLTGFDTDTQYF. CDR3 bases: TGTGCCAGCAGCTCAAAGCTTACAGGGTTTGACACAGATACGCAGTATTTT.

This chain uses TRBV19 with TRBJ1-2, with 7 nucleotides matching TRBD1. The V segment lost 9 bases and the J segment 4 bases; nucleotides outside the gene matches: 5. The germline gives CDR1 LNHDA, CDR2 SQIVND (reference sequence). The CDR3 runs to 12 residues. Here the CDR3 DNA reads TGTGCCAGCCGACAGGGAGGCTATGGCTACACCTTC. Amino acids: CASRQGGYGYTF.

The rearrangement uses TRBV20-1 and TRBJ1-1, with 11 bases identical to TRBD1. The V gene end was trimmed by 3 bases and the J gene end by 11 bases; junction bases not matched to a gene: 8. Per the germline V gene, CDR1 is DFQATT and CDR2 is SNEGSKA (reference sequence). The CDR3 has 13 residues. The CDR3 is CSASPGQGAVAFF. The DNA of the CDR3 is TGCAGTGCTAGTCCTGGACAGGGGGCGGTTGCTTTCTTT.

The J gene is TRBJ1-1, the V gene TRBV12-5; no clear D. From germline, CDR1 is LGHNT and CDR2 FRNRAP. The CDR3 runs 13 residues. V lost 1 base, J lost 3 bases, and 6 bases lay in between. CDR3 DNA sequence: TGTGCTAGTGGTTTGGCGTCCTACACTGAAGCTTTCTTT. Protein sequence: CASGLASYTEAFF. Full variable domain (rest looked up from reference TRBV12-5 and TRBJ1-1): DARVTQTPRHKVTEMGQEVTMRCQPILGHNTVFWYRQTMMQGLELLAYFRNRAPLDDSGMPKDRFSAEMPDATLATLKIQPSEPRDSAVYFCASGLASYTEAFFGQGTRLTVV.